This TCR beta chain emerged from a study of blood T cell repertoires in COVID-19. Study-level information: Nucleic acid was either cDNA or gDNA, and it came from T cells, B-cell-depleted T cells, or PBMCs.

Repertoires were generated with immunoSEQ multiplex PCR, while TCRdb's copy carries only in-frame clones and drops some. The table lists around 160,000 clones, 75% to 85% of them singletons. This clone was recorded once. This sequence was found in a man aged 60 to 75 with active or convalescent COVID-19. The sequencing input was peripheral blood.

CDR3 sequence (DNA): TGTGCCAGCAGGAAGACAGGGGGTAACTATGGCTACACCTTC. Translated: CASRKTGGNYGYTF. The rearrangement uses TRBV6-5 and TRBJ1-2; 9 bases are shared with TRBD1. CDR1 and CDR2 from the germline V gene are MNHEY and SVGAGI. The V segment lost 6 bases and the J segment 1 base; nucleotides outside the gene matches: 3. The length of the CDR3 is 14 residues.